This TCR beta chain was profiled in a study of blood T cell repertoires in COVID-19. Study summary: Samples taken during acute and convalescent COVID-19 were collected in the United States, Italy and Spain. PBMCs, B-cell-depleted T cells, or T cells provided the cDNA or gDNA that made up the material.

As processed by the authors: Nucleated cell number was recorded as an estimate derived from reference gene primer amplification. Profiled with immunoSEQ multiplex PCR; TCRdb holds only in-frame clones, not every one. For V, J and clone size, that table is used; D and trimming come from the DNA. The data contain about 210,000 clones, about 91% of them singletons. This CDR3 has 15 amino acids. V lost 4 bases and J lost 0; bases outside the gene matches: 5. The germline V gene has CDR1 SGHNT and CDR2 YYREEE (reference sequence). The specimen sequenced was peripheral blood. The sequence was obtained from a man aged 25 to 40 with acute or convalescent COVID-19. This chain connects TRBV5-4 to TRBJ1-1, with 8 bases lining up with TRBD1. In nucleotides, the CDR3 is TGTGCCAGCAGCGCCCGGACAGGGATGAACACTGAAGCTTTCTTT. Translated, it gives CASSARTGMNTEAFF.